The 27 T cell receptor beta chains below were found in one sample sequenced in a study of cytomegalovirus exposure and HLA in healthy donors. Produced via immunoSEQ multiplex PCR; TCRdb's table is partial and in-frame only. Among hundreds of thousands of clones listed, around four fifths were seen once. The sample taken for sequencing was PBMCs. Receptors originate from a woman aged 18-29 years in good health and CMV-seronegative.

The V call is TRBV27, the J call TRBJ2-7, with TRBD1 matching over 7 bases. Unmatched junction bases numbered 8, after V lost 6 bases and J lost 0 bases. Germline-derived CDR1 and CDR2 are MNHEY and SMNVEV (reference sequence). CDR3 size: 15 residues. CDR3 coding DNA: TGTGCCAGCAGAGGATCAGGGGGAAGCTCCTACGAGCAGTACTTC. Encoded protein: CASRGSGGSSYEQYF.

This chain connects TRBV6-1 to TRBJ2-1; tentative D call: TRBD1 (7 bases). CDR3 length: 16 amino acids. Trimming pared 4 bases from V and 3 bases from J, leaving 16 bases between. Germline-derived CDR1 and CDR2 are MNHNS and SASEGT. For the CDR3, the DNA is TGTGCCAGCAGTGCTTACTCAGGGGGAGGCTACAATGAGCAGTTCTTC. It codes for CASSAYSGGGYNEQFF.

This clone was detected only once. This chain joins TRBV5-6 and TRBJ2-6; 8 bases are shared with TRBD1. Germline loops: CDR1 SGHDT, CDR2 YYEEEE. The CDR3 is 18 amino acids. Germline trimming cut 3 bases from V and 1 base from J; bases unmatched to any gene: 9. CDR3 sequence: CASSSTRGLWSGANVLTF. DNA of the CDR3: TGTGCCAGCAGCTCGACCAGGGGGCTGTGGTCTGGGGCCAACGTCCTGACTTTC.

The chain uses TRBV6-6 and TRBJ2-5; D may be TRBD1 (7 bases). The CDR3 covers 15 residues. With 5 bases removed from V and 2 bases from J, the gap between germline ends came to 15 bases. From germline, CDR1 is MNHNY and CDR2 SVGAGI (reference sequence). The CDR3 region has the DNA TGTGCCAGCAGTCCCTGGCAGGGGGGTCAAGAGACCCAGTACTTC. Residues: CASSPWQGGQETQYF.

V and J are TRBV19 and TRBJ2-5; D is perhaps TRBD1 or TRBD2 (6 bases each). CDR1 is LNHDA, CDR2 SQIVND, per germline (reference sequence). V was clipped by 3 bases and J by 5 bases, with 22 bases between them. The CDR3 has 17 residues. The CDR3, as DNA: TGTGCCAGTAGTATCATTTCGAGTACAGGGCTAGCGGAGACCCAGTACTTC. It yields the protein CASSIISSTGLAETQYF. Full variable domain (missing parts from reference TRBV19 and TRBJ2-5): DGGITQSPKYLFRKEGQNVTLSCEQNLNHDAMYWYRQDPGQGLRLIYYSQIVNDFQKGDIAEGYSVSREKKESFPLTVTSAQKNPTAFYLCASSIISSTGLAETQYFGPGTRLLVL.

J is TRBJ2-5 and V is TRBV28; perhaps TRBD2 as D (6 bases). Germline V gene lookup returns CDR1 MDHEN and CDR2 SYDVKM. This CDR3 is built from 15 residues. The germline V and J ends were trimmed by 3 bases and 5 bases, with 16 bases remaining between them. The CDR3: CASSFRRGEVETQYF. The CDR3 DNA sequence: TGTGCCAGCAGTTTCAGGCGGGGAGAGGTCGAGACCCAGTACTTC.

The chain couples TRBV7-3 to TRBJ2-5, with 7 bases identical to TRBD2. The CDR3 sequence is 14 residues long. CDR1 SGHTA and CDR2 FQGTGA come from the germline V gene. V dropped 2 bases and J dropped 4; count of bases not matched to a gene: 4. This CDR3 reads CASSLGGSGETQYF. The DNA of the CDR3 is TGTGCCAGCAGCTTAGGCGGGAGTGGAGAGACCCAGTACTTC.

The genes are TRBV2 and TRBJ2-3, with 9 bases fitting TRBD2. This CDR3 has 13 amino acids. In germline, CDR1 is SNHLY, CDR2 FYNNEI. V trimming: 8 bases; J trimming: 2 bases; junction bases outside the gene matches: 2. The CDR3 is CASEREATDTQYF. DNA of the CDR3: TGTGCCAGCGAGCGGGAGGCCACAGATACGCAGTATTTT.

The V and J genes are TRBV10-2 and TRBJ2-5; D call uncertain. From germline, CDR1 is WSHSY and CDR2 SAAADI. V lost 8 bases to trimming and J lost 1 base, with 11 bases between them. This CDR3 is built from 13 residues. The CDR3 DNA is TGCGCCAGCGCGGACGATCCCCAAGAGACCCAGTACTTC. Its protein is CASADDPQETQYF.

CDR3 nucleotides: TGTGCCAGCAGTCTCCGACAGGGGAACAATGAGCAGTTCTTC. Translated, it gives CASSLRQGNNEQFF. The J gene is TRBJ2-1, the V gene TRBV27; 8 nucleotides agree with TRBD1. With V trimmed by 5 bases and J by 5 bases, 5 bases remained unmatched. CDR3 length: 14 amino acids. Germline-derived CDR1 and CDR2 are MNHEY and SMNVEV (reference sequence).

In DNA, the CDR3 is TGTGCCAGCAGATGGGGCAGCGCCTCCGAGCAGTACTTC. Its translation is CASRWGSASEQYF. V and J are TRBV6-1 and TRBJ2-7; D may be TRBD1 (5 bases). Trimming removed 6 bases at V and 6 bases at J, with 15 bases between. The CDR3 is 13 residues long. Germline CDR1 reads MNHNS; CDR2 reads SASEGT.

The chain couples TRBV9 to TRBJ2-3; D uncertain. The CDR3 totals 13 residues. Trimming took 4 bases from V and 10 from J, leaving 16 bases between them. Per the germline V gene, CDR1 is SGDLS and CDR2 is YYNGEE. The CDR3 sequence: CASSTQDPGPQYF. The CDR3 DNA sequence: TGTGCCAGCAGCACCCAGGACCCCGGCCCGCAGTATTTT. Full variable domain (missing parts from reference TRBV9 and TRBJ2-3): DSGVTQTPKHLITATGQRVTLRCSPRSGDLSVYWYQQSLDQGLQFLIQYYNGEERAKGNILERFSAQQFPDLHSELNLSSLELGDSALYFCASSTQDPGPQYFGPGTRLTVL.

The rearrangement uses TRBV29-1 and TRBJ2-1; 10 bases map to TRBD1. The CDR3 runs to 12 residues. From germline, CDR1 is SQVTM and CDR2 ANQGSEA. With V trimmed by 7 bases and J by 7 bases, 4 bases remained unmatched. For the CDR3, the DNA is TGCAGCGCTCCGGACAGGGGGAATGAGCAGTTCTTC. As protein: CSAPDRGNEQFF.

V and J are TRBV6-5 and TRBJ2-1, with TRBD1 identical over 8 bases. The trim removed 5 bases at V and 10 bases at J, leaving 4 bases unmatched. This CDR3 contains 12 residues. CDR1 is MNHEY, CDR2 SVGAGI, per germline. In DNA form, the CDR3 reads TGTGCCAGCAGTACGGACAGGGAAGAGCAGTTCTTC. Translation gives CASSTDREEQFF.

The rearrangement links TRBV27 to TRBJ1-1; tentative D call: TRBD1 (5 bases). Trimming cost V 6 bases and J 1 base, with 12 bases left between them. The CDR3 has 14 amino acids. Germline V gene data show CDR1 as MNHEY and CDR2 as SMNVEV (reference sequence). This CDR3 reads CASRTRDQNTEAFF. CDR3 sequence (DNA): TGTGCCAGCAGGACCAGGGACCAGAACACTGAAGCTTTCTTT.

The table lists this clone with a count of one. This CDR3 is CASTLGQANTEAFF. The CDR3 DNA reads as TGTGCCAGCACCCTAGGACAGGCAAACACTGAAGCTTTCTTT. The chain is built from TRBV28 and TRBJ1-1; 7 bases are shared with TRBD1. Germline V lookup: CDR1 MDHEN, CDR2 SYDVKM. V shed 7 bases, J shed 2 bases, and the junction held 7 bases outside the gene matches. The CDR3 loop spans 14 amino acids.

On this clone: This specimen includes other DNA sequences encoding the same CDR3. The rearrangement joins TRBV11-2 to TRBJ2-1; D call uncertain. V lost 3 bases to trimming and J lost 9 bases, with 3 bases between them. Germline lookup yields CDR1 SGHAT and CDR2 FQNNGV. The CDR3 is 10 amino acids. The CDR3 nucleotides read TGTGCCAGCAGCTTGGGTGAGCAGTTCTTC. It specifies CASSLGEQFF.

The chain's CDR3 is CASSPRQGAYEQYF. The CDR3 DNA reads as TGTGCCAGCAGCCCCCGACAGGGAGCGTACGAGCAGTACTTC. The chain couples TRBV7-9 to TRBJ2-7; 7 nucleotides line up with TRBD1. Germline V CDR1 and CDR2: SEHNR, FQNEAQ (reference sequence). The V and J ends lost 5 bases and 4 bases, in that order; junction bases with no gene match: 8. The CDR3 runs 14 residues.

The gene calls are TRBV5-4 and TRBJ2-2; D is unresolved. V was pared by 4 bases and J by 1 base, with 5 bases between. CDR1 and CDR2 from the germline V gene are SGHNT and YYREEE (reference sequence). The CDR3 covers 13 residues. The CDR3 nucleotides are TGTGCCAGCAGCACCCAGAACACCGGGGAGCTGTTTTTT. This sequence encodes CASSTQNTGELFF.

This chain links TRBV5-1 with TRBJ2-7; 10 bases align to TRBD2. Germline CDR1 and CDR2: SGHRS and YFSETQ. The CDR3 contains 14 residues. Trimming cost V 3 bases and J 0 bases; bases outside gene matches: 0. The CDR3: CASSWTSGSYEQYF. CDR3 sequence (DNA): TGCGCCAGCAGCTGGACTAGCGGCTCCTACGAGCAGTACTTC.

This sequence joins TRBV29-1 and TRBJ1-1, with a possible D match to TRBD1 (6 bases). Germline lookup yields CDR1 SQVTM and CDR2 ANQGSEA. Deletions cut 4 bases from V and 5 bases from J, with 17 bases between. This CDR3 contains 14 residues. CDR3 amino acids: CSVGTVKGVTEAFF. The CDR3 region has the DNA TGCAGCGTTGGGACAGTTAAGGGAGTGACTGAAGCTTTCTTT. The complete variable domain, with remaining parts taken from reference TRBV29-1 and TRBJ1-1, reads SAVISQKPSRDICQRGTSLTIQCQVDSQVTMMFWYRQQPGQSLTLIATANQGSEATYESGFVIDKFPISRPNLTFSTLTVSNMSPEDSSIYLCSVGTVKGVTEAFFGQGTRLTVV.

There are a few counts of this clone. V usage is TRBV20-1 and J usage is TRBJ1-1; TRBD1 is a possible D gene (5 bases). The germline gives CDR1 DFQATT, CDR2 SNEGSKA (reference sequence). This CDR3 is 9 amino acids long. The CDR3 loop reads CKQGTEAFF. In DNA form, the CDR3 reads TGCAAGCAGGGAACTGAAGCTTTCTTT.

With regard to this clone: Additional DNA sequences in this sample encode the identical CDR3. The J gene is TRBJ2-1, the V gene TRBV10-1, with D unresolved. Germline assignment: CDR1 WNHNN and CDR2 SYGVQD (reference sequence). Trimming stripped 2 bases from V and 7 bases from J, with 9 bases between. CDR3 length equals 13 residues. Written as DNA, the CDR3 is TGCGCCAGCAGTGAGGGCCTTGGGAATGAGCAGTTCTTC. Translation: CASSEGLGNEQFF.

For the CDR3, the DNA is TGTGCCAGCAGCTTGACAGGGGGCGAGCTCAACTATGGCTACACCTTC. It yields the protein CASSLTGGELNYGYTF. The chain links TRBV11-2 to TRBJ1-2; 10 nucleotides align to TRBD1. CDR3 size: 16 residues. Germline CDR1 reads SGHAT; CDR2 reads FQNNGV. V shed 3 bases, J shed 2 bases, and the junction held 6 bases outside the gene matches. The whole variable domain, remainder taken from reference TRBV11-2 and TRBJ1-2, is EAGVAQSPRYKIIEKRQSVAFWCNPISGHATLYWYQQILGQGPKLLIQFQNNGVVDDSQLPKDRFSAERLKGVDSTLKIQPAKLEDSAVYLCASSLTGGELNYGYTFGSGTRLTVV.

The chain has TRBV4-2 and TRBJ2-7; no firm D call. This CDR3 has 14 amino acids. Per germline, CDR1 LGHNA and CDR2 YNFKEQ. Trimming removed 2 bases at V and 7 bases at J, with 15 bases between. In DNA form, the CDR3 reads TGTGCCAGCAGCCAATCCGGTCTTTTGGGAGAGCAGTACTTC. Translated, it gives CASSQSGLLGEQYF.

The V and J genes are TRBV7-9 and TRBJ2-1; 8 bases are shared with TRBD2. Germline V gene lookup returns CDR1 SEHNR and CDR2 FQNEAQ (reference sequence). Trimming removed 5 bases from V and 0 bases from J; junction bases left unmatched: 6. CDR3 size: 16 residues. CDR3 amino acids: CASSRERGSSYNEQFF. CDR3 nucleotides: TGTGCCAGCAGCAGGGAGCGGGGGAGCTCCTACAATGAGCAGTTCTTC.

This chain links TRBV29-1 with TRBJ2-1; unclear D gene. The germline V gene encodes CDR1 SQVTM and CDR2 ANQGSEA. The CDR3 contains 9 residues. Trimming took off 4 bases at V and 14 bases at J, with 9 bases between the two ends. The CDR3 protein is CSVAGQEFF. CDR3 DNA: TGCAGCGTTGCTGGGCAGGAGTTCTTC.